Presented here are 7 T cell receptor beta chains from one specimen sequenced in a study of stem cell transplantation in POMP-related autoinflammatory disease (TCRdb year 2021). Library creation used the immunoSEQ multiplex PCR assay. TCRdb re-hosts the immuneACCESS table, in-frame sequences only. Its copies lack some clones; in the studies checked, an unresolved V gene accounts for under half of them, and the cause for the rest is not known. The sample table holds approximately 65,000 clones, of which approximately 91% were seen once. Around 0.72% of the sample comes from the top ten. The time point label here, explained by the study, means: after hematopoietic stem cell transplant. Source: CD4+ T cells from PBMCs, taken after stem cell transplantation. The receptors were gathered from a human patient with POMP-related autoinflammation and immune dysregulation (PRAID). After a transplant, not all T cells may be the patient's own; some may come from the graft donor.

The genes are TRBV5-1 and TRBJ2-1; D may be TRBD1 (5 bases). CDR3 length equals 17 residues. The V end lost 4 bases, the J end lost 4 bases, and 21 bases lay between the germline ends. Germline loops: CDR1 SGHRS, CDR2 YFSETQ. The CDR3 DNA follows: TGCGCCAGCAGCCGAGACTCCCTGGTTCAGGGTTACAATGAGCAGTTCTTC. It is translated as CASSRDSLVQGYNEQFF.

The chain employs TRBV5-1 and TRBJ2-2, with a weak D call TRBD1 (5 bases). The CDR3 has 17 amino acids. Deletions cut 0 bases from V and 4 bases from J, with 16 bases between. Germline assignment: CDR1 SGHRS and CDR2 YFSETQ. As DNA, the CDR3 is TGCGCCAGCAGCTTGGTGGTGACAGTGGCCAGCACCGGGGAGCTGTTTTTT. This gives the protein CASSLVVTVASTGELFF. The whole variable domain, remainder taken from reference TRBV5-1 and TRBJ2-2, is KAGVTQTPRYLIKTRGQQVTLSCSPISGHRSVSWYQQTPGQGLQFLFEYFSETQRNKGNFPGRFSGRQFSNSRSEMNVSTLELGDSALYLCASSLVVTVASTGELFFGEGSRLTVL.

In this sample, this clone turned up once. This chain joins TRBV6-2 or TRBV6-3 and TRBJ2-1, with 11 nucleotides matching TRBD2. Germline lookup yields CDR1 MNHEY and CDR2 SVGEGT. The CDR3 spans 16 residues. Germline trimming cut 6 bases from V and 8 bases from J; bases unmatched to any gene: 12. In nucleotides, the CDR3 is TGTGCCAGCAGCCCTTCCCTAGCGGGGGGACTCGATGAGCAGTTCTTC. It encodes CASSPSLAGGLDEQFF.

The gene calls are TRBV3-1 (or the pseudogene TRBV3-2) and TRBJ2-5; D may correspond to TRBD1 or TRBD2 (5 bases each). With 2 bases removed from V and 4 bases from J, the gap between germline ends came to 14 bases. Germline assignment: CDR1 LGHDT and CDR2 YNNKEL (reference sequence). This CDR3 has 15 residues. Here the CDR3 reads CASSQPPSGGETQYF. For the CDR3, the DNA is TGTGCCAGCAGCCAACCGCCAAGTGGGGGAGAGACCCAGTACTTC.

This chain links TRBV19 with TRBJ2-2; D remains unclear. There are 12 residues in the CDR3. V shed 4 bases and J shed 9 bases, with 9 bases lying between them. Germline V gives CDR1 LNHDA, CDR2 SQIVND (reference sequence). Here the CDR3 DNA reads TGTGCCAGTAGTACCCGGGTCCGGGAGCTGTTTTTT. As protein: CASSTRVRELFF.

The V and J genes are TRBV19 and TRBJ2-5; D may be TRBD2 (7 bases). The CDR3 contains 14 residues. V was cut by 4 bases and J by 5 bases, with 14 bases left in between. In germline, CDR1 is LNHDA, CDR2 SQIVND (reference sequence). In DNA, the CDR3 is TGTGCCAGTAGTAGCGAGGGGGGAGGGGAGACCCAGTACTTC. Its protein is CASSSEGGGETQYF.

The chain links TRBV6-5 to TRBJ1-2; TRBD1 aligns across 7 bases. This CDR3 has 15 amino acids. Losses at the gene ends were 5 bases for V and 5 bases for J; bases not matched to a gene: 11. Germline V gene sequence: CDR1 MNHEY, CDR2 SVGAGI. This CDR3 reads CASSRLGQSMYGYTF. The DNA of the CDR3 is TGTGCCAGCAGTCGACTGGGACAGAGTATGTATGGCTACACCTTC.